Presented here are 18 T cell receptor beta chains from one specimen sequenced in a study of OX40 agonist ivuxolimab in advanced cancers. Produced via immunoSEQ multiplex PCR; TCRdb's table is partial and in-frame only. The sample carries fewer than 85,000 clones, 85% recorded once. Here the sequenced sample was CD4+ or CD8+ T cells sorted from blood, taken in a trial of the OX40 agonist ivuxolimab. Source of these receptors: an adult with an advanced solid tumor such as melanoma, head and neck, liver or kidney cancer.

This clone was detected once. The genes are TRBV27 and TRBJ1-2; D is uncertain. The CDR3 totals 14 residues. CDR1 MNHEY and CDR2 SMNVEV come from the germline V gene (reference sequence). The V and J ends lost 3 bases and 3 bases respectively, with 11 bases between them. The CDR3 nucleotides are TGTGCCAGCAGTTTGGGAGCATTCTACTATGGCTACACCTTC. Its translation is CASSLGAFYYGYTF.

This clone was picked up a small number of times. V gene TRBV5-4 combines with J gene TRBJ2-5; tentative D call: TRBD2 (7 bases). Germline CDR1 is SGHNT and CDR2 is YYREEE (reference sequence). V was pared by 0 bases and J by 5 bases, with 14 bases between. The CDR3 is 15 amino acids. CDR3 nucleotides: TGTGCCAGCAGCTTGGGGGGCAGGGGAGGGGAGACCCAGTACTTC. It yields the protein CASSLGGRGGETQYF.

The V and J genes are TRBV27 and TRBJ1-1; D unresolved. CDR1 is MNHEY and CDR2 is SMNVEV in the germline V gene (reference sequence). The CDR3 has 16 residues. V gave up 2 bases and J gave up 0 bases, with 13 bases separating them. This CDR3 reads CASSLGVGRVNTEAFF. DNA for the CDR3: TGTGCCAGCAGTTTAGGGGTAGGGAGGGTGAACACTGAAGCTTTCTTT.

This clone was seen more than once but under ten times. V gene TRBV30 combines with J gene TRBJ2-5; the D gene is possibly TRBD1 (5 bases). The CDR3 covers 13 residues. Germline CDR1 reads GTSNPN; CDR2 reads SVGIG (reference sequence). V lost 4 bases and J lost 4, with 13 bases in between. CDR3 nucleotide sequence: TGTGCCTGGAACCCCGACAGACTAGAGACCCAGTACTTC. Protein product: CAWNPDRLETQYF.

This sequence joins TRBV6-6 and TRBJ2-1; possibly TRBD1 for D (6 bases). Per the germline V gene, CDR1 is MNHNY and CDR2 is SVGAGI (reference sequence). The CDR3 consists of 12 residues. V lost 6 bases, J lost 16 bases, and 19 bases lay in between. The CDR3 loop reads CASSQDRPGQFF. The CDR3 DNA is TGTGCCAGCAGCCAAGACAGGCCTGGGCAATTCTTC.

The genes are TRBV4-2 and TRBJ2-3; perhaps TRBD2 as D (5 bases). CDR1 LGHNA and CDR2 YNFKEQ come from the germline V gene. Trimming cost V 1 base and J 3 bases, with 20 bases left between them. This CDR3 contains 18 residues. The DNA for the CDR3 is TGTGCCAGCAGCCAAGTTTCTTCTTTAAGCGGCGGGACAGATACGCAGTATTTT. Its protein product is CASSQVSSLSGGTDTQYF.

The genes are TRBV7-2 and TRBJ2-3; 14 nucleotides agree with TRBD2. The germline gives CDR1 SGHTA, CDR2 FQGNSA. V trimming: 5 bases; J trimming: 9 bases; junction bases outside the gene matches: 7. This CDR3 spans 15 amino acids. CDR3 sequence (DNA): TGTGCCAGCAGCAACTCCGGGACTAGCGGGGGAACGCAGTATTTT. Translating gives CASSNSGTSGGTQYF.

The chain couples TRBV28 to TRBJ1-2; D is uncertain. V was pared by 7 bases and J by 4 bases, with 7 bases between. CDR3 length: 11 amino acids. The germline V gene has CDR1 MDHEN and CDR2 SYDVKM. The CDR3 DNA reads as TGTGCCAGCAAGGAAAGCTATGGCTACACCTTC. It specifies CASKESYGYTF.

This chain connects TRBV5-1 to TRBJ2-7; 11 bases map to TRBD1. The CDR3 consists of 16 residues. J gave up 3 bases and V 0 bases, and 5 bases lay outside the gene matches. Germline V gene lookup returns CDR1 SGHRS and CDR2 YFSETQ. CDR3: CASSLGWGQGVYEQYF. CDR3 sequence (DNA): TGCGCCAGCAGCTTGGGTTGGGGACAGGGGGTCTACGAGCAGTACTTC.

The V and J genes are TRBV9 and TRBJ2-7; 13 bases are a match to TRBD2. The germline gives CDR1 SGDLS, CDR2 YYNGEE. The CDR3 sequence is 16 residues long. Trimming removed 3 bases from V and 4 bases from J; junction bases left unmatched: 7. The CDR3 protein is CASSASWTSGSYEQYF. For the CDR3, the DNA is TGTGCCAGCAGCGCCAGCTGGACTAGCGGGAGTTACGAGCAGTACTTC.

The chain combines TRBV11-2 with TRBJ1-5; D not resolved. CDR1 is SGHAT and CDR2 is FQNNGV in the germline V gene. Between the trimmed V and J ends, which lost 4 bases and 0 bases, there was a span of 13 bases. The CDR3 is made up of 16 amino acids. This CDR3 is CASSSRQAYSNQPQHF. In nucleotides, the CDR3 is TGTGCCAGCAGCTCCCGACAAGCCTATAGCAATCAGCCCCAGCATTTT.

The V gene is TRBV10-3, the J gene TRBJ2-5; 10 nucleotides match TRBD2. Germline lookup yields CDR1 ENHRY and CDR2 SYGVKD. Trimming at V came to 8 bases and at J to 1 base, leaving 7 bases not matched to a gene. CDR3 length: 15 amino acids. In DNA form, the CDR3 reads TGTGCCATCGGGGGAACTAGCGGGACCCAAGAGACCCAGTACTTC. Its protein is CAIGGTSGTQETQYF.

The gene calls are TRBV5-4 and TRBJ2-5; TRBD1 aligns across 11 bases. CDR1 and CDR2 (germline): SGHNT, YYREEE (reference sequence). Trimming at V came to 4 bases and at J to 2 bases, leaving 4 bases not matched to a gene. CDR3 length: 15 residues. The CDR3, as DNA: TGTGCCAGCAGCCAAAGGGACAGGGGGCAAGAGACCCAGTACTTC. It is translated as CASSQRDRGQETQYF.

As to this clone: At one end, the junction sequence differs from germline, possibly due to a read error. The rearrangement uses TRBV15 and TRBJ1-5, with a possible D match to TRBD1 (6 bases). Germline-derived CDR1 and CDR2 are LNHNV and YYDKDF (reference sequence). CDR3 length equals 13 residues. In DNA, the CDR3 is TGTGCCACCAGCAGAGATACCACAGGGTTAGAAACATTT. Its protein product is CATSRDTTGLETF.

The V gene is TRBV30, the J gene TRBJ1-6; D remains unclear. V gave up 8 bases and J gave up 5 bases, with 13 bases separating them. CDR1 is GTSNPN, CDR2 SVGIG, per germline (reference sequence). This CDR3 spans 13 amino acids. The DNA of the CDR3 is TGTGCCACAAGCCGATCTCATAATTCACCCCTCCACTTT. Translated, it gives CATSRSHNSPLHF.

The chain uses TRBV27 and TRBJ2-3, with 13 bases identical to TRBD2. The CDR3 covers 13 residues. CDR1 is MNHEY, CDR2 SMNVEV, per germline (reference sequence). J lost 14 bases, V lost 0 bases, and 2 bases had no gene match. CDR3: CASSLSGLAGWYF. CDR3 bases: TGTGCCAGCAGTTTATCGGGACTAGCGGGGTGGTATTTT.

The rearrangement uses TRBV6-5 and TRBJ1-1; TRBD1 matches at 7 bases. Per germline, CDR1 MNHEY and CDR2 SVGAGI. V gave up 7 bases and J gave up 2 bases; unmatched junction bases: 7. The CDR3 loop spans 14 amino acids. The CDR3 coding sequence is TGTGCCAGCACCTACGACAGGGTAAACACTGAAGCTTTCTTT. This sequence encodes CASTYDRVNTEAFF.

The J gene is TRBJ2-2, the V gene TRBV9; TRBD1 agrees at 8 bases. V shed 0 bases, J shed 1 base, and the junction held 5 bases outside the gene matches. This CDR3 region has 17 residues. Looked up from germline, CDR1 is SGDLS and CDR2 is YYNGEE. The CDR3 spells CASSVGIGTGNTGELFF. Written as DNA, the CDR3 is TGTGCCAGCAGCGTAGGAATTGGGACAGGGAACACCGGGGAGCTGTTTTTT.